This T cell receptor beta chain was sequenced during a study of blood T cells in healthy people across ages. Regarding the study as a whole: Diversity of TCR beta per million T cells declined in a roughly linear way with age. Observed TCR beta diversity showed a strong correlation with the percentage of naive T cells as measured by flow cytometry.

The second PCR ran roughly 6 to 11 cycles with a sample-barcoded 5' primer and J-beta primers. TCRdb used MiXCR to reprocess the 5' RACE reads, holding one entry per CDR3 protein. Of 1.5 million to 2 million distinct CDR3 sequences in the sample, roughly 32% were seen once. This clonotype was found a few times. The target antigen is unknown. The CDR3 covers 14 residues. J was trimmed by 11 bases and V by 4 bases; bases with no gene match: 8. The rearrangement joins TRBV12-3 or TRBV12-4 to TRBJ2-3, with 11 bases lining up with TRBD2. The clonotype was recovered from a woman aged 30 to 39 in good health. What was sequenced was blood. Written as DNA, the CDR3 is TGTGCCAGCAGTTCATCCGGGACTAGCGGCCGGCAGTATTTT. It codes for CASSSSGTSGRQYF.